This T cell receptor (beta chain) was sequenced during a study of regulatory T cells in long-lasting Graves disease. Study overall: Antithyroid drugs had been taken under 3 months by newly diagnosed Graves' patients.

Time point meaning: newly diagnosed GD, antithyroid drugs for less than 3 months. With RNA extracted from PBMCs as input, the TCR library was made. It was by American Thyroid Association guidelines that Graves' disease was diagnosed. Building of the TCR beta libraries involved iRepertoire HTBI primers and Arm-PCR of CDR3 regions. TCRdb reprocessed the multiplex PCR reads with MiXCR, giving one entry per CDR3 protein. The top ten hold approximately 15% of the sample, which has 250,000 to 300,000 distinct CDR3 sequences, more than 15% seen once. Germline V lookup: CDR1 SGHTA, CDR2 FQGNSA. The CDR3 has 14 amino acids. Deletions cut 0 bases from V and 4 bases from J, with 9 bases between. This clonotype occurred a few times. The sample also formed part of further work on T cells in Graves' hyperthyroidism and ophthalmopathy.

The material was peripheral blood mononuclear cells (PBMCs), obtained at new diagnosis, from a patient treated with antithyroid drugs. The V and J genes are TRBV7-2 and TRBJ1-1; D gene unclear. This receptor was identified in a woman in her twenties or thirties with Graves disease. CDR3 region: CASSLASGSTEAFF. CDR3 in DNA: TGTGCCAGCAGCTTAGCTTCGGGGAGCACTGAAGCTTTCTTT.